The T cell receptor beta chain described here comes from a study of blood T cell repertoires in COVID-19. About the study: Samples representing acute and convalescent COVID-19 were sourced from the United States, Italy and Spain. Nucleic acid was either cDNA or gDNA, and it came from T cells, B-cell-depleted T cells, or PBMCs.

TCRdb's table, derived via immunoSEQ multiplex PCR, lists solely in-frame clones and lacks some. The sample records roughly 240,000 clones, 75% to 85% being singletons. After removal of 4 bases from V and 8 bases from J, the junction contained 12 bases not matched to a gene. CDR1 is LGHDT, CDR2 YNNKEL, per germline (reference sequence). The CDR3 runs 15 residues. The receptor's source is a man aged 40-49 years who had recovered from COVID-19. Material for sequencing was peripheral blood. The gene calls are TRBV3-1 (or the pseudogene TRBV3-2) and TRBJ2-7; 9 bases map to TRBD2. The CDR3 region is CASSPVGLAESKQYF. CDR3 DNA sequence: TGTGCCAGCAGCCCCGTGGGACTAGCCGAGTCGAAGCAGTACTTC.